This TCR beta chain was recorded in a study of cytomegalovirus exposure and HLA in healthy donors. The CDR3 extends over 14 amino acids. Germline CDR1 is SGHRS and CDR2 is YFSETQ. The V gene lost 4 bases and the J gene lost 7 bases, with 15 bases spanning the gap. A multiplex PCR was run with 60 Vbeta primers and 13 Jbeta primers. The protocol was immunoSEQ multiplex PCR, while the TCRdb copy is restricted to in-frame clones and leaves out a portion. The table includes more than 85,000 clones, around 70% detected once. Each of the donors was a healthy bone marrow donor. This clonotype was obtained from a woman between 50 and 59 years old in good health and CMV-seropositive. The sample consisted of PBMCs. The chain joins TRBV5-1 to TRBJ2-1; possibly TRBD1 for D (5 bases). CDR3 amino acids: CASSPSGIMNEQFF. Here the CDR3 DNA reads TGCGCCAGCAGCCCCTCAGGGATAATGAATGAGCAGTTCTTC.